This T cell receptor (beta chain) was sequenced for a study of T cell responses to AZD1222 COVID-19 vaccine. Some clones are missing from TCRdb's copy, which holds only in-frame ones; the method was immunoSEQ multiplex PCR. In the table there are around 130,000 clones, nearly 95% of which are singletons. The CDR3 loop spans 16 amino acids. From germline, CDR1 is LNHNV and CDR2 YYDKDF (reference sequence). Trimming left V 0 bases short and J 0 bases short, with 9 bases between. This clonotype originated in an adult in good health. This chain uses TRBV15 with TRBJ1-3; D is uncertain. Sequenced material: peripheral blood, taken on day 0 of AZD1222 vaccination. In DNA form, the CDR3 reads TGTGCCACCAGCAGAGACGGGTCTATCTCTGGAAACACCATATATTTT. Encoded protein: CATSRDGSISGNTIYF.